This TCR beta chain was found in a study of blood T cell repertoires in COVID-19 (dated by TCRdb to 2018 to 2021). Background for the entire study: For ImmuneRACE Cohort 3, a participant was defined as recovered based on two consecutive negative NP/OP PCR tests, clearance by a healthcare professional, or resolution of symptoms. Samples from collaborators originated in the United States, Italy and Spain and spanned both the acute and convalescent phases of COVID-19. The material from the prospective study consisted of cDNA or gDNA derived from T cells, B-cell-depleted T cells, or PBMCs. Subjects who had been exposed to COVID-19, were actively infected with it, or had recovered from it provided the deeply sampled blood TCRbeta repertoires that made up the dataset. The repertoires were released in a freely available public database intended as a resource for research on the immune response to SARS-CoV-2. The samples were drawn from two sources: the first 160 participants of the ongoing ImmuneRACE study, and approximately 1,300 subjects contributed by 6 global collaborators. A de-identified subject ID, COVID-19 status, age in years and sex were almost always included in the sample metadata. HLA class I and class II types, where available, came from metadata supplied by the sample provider rather than from assay-based typing.

Details on this clone: This receptor's antigen is unknown. No base quality information exists; no much larger clone differs at one position.

Broader findings and caveats from the paper: The amount of clinical and demographic metadata varied by source and participant and was provided uncurated.

Measured from the cysteine to the phenylalanine, the CDR3 is 15 residues long. Only the CDR3 DNA stays, 45 bases, in frame from base 1. The germline V gene (reference sequence) gives CDR1 as MNHEY and CDR2 as SMNVEV. Germline trimming: 5 bases from V, 0 bases from J; junction bases outside gene matches: 7. The immunoSEQ Assay, a bias-controlled multiplex PCR, was used to amplify TCRbeta CDR3 regions from genomic DNA. The study's own analysis went as follows. The number of nucleated cells in each sample was estimated by amplification of reference gene primers within the assay. To quantify the absolute abundance of each unique TCRbeta CDR3 rearrangement, sequence reads were collapsed and filtered. For each sample, productive Simpson clonality was calculated as the square root of Simpson's diversity index across productive rearrangements. TCRdb mirrors the immuneACCESS table, restricted to in-frame sequences. Some clones are absent from its copies; in checked studies, under half trace to an unresolved V gene, and the reason for the others is unknown. V and J calls and clone size follow that table, whereas D and trimming were derived from the DNA. Across this sample there are 250,000 to 300,000 clones, with 70% to 90% seen only once. Around 2% of the sample goes to the ten largest clones.

In the prospective study, participants were about 18 to 90 years old, resided in 25 or so geographic areas of the United States, and were enrolled through a virtual design. In the prospective study, cohorts were assigned on the basis of participant-reported clinical history obtained from a screening survey and a study questionnaire. Each participant in the prospective study had whole blood, serum and a nasopharyngeal or oropharyngeal swab collected by mobile phlebotomists. Prospective study participants could optionally give additional blood draws and questionnaires over an approximately 2-month period. Prospective study blood samples were shipped either frozen or at room temperature before DNA extraction.

Recombination joined TRBV27 with TRBJ2-7, with TRBD2 identical over 7 junction bases. What was sequenced was PBMCs or T cells enriched from blood (not recorded which). The sequence was collected from a woman aged 55-69 years in a cohort exposed to, infected with or recovered from COVID-19 (not recorded which). The DNA reads as follows: TGTGCCAGCAGTCCCTCTGGGACTACCTCCTACGAGCAGTACTTC. Translated, this gives CASSPSGTTSYEQYF.